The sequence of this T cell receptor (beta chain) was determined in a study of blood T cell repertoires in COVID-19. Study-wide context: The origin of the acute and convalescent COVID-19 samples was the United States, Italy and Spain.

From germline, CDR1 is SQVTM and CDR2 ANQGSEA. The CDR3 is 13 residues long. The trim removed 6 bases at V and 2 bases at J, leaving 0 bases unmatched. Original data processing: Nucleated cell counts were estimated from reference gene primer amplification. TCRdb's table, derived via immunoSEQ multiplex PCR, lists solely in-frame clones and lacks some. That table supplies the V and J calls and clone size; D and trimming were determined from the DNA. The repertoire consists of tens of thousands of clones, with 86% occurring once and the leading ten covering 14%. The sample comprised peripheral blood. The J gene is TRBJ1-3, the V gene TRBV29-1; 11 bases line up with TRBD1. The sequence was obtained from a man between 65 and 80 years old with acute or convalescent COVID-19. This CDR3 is CSVGQGAGNTIYF. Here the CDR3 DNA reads TGCAGCGTGGGACAGGGGGCTGGAAACACCATATATTTT.